Here is one TCR beta chain with its context. Its antigen is unknown. This sample was included in a study of OX40 agonist ivuxolimab in advanced cancers. Overall study context: Participants could have had prior anti-PD-1, anti-PD-L1 or anti-CTLA-4 therapy, and roughly 39% had some.

Patients with autoimmune history or systemic immunosuppression were excluded. Collection of blood occurred at baseline, at cycle 4 day 1, and at cycle 7 day 1. Study-level points and caveats: In CD8+ T cells, expanded clones were on average more numerous than in CD4+.

This CDR3 comprises 14 residues. CDR1 and CDR2 (germline): SGHNT, YENEEA. Trimming shortened V by 5 bases and J by 1 base, and 11 bases separated the two germline ends. Measured with immunoSEQ multiplex PCR; TCRdb has only the in-frame clones, and not every one. The table has 90,000 to 120,000 clones, 85% to 95% seen once. The sequence derives from an adult with an advanced solid tumor such as melanoma, head and neck, liver or kidney cancer. V gene TRBV11-3 combines with J gene TRBJ1-2; possible D gene TRBD1, 5 bases. This sample comprised CD4+ or CD8+ T cells sorted from blood, obtained in a trial of the OX40 agonist ivuxolimab. CDR3 bases: TGTGCCAGCAGCGGATCCAGGGATAACTATGGCTACACCTTC. Translated: CASSGSRDNYGYTF.